This T cell receptor (beta chain) was obtained from a study of blood T cell repertoires in COVID-19. Study overall: COVID-19 samples, acute and convalescent, were from the United States, Italy and Spain.

Original processing notes: Reference gene primer amplification in the assay estimated nucleated cell counts. Profiling relied on immunoSEQ multiplex PCR, and the TCRdb table lists in-frame clones only, not all of them. The D gene and trimming were derived from the DNA, and the V and J assignments and clone size from that table. This table holds approximately 200,000 clones, 75% to 85% found once. V was pared by 8 bases and J by 10 bases, with 18 bases between. The germline V gene encodes CDR1 MDHEN and CDR2 SYDVKM. This CDR3 region has 14 residues. Material for sequencing was peripheral blood. The V gene is TRBV28, the J gene TRBJ2-6; TRBD1 is a possible D gene (5 bases). The TCR originated in a woman in her forties or fifties with acute or convalescent COVID-19. CDR3 residues: CASARPDKINVLTF. The CDR3 DNA is TGTGCCAGCGCAAGACCGGACAAGATTAACGTCCTGACTTTC.